The clone carrying this TCR beta chain showed up just a few times. The antigen is undetermined. Presence of unique molecular identifiers characterized the TCR beta cDNA libraries. About 500,000 cDNA molecules were obtained per 1 to 10 million input T cells. MiXCR, run by TCRdb on the PCR reads, gives a single entry per CDR3 protein. Seen here are more than 450,000 distinct CDR3 sequences, around 36% observed once, and the top ten hold approximately 6%. The data stem from a study of post-analysis software for immune sequencing data. Whole-study context: The courses of disease that were included comprised relapsing-remitting, secondary progressive and progressive-relapsing multiple sclerosis.

The V gene end was trimmed by 3 bases and the J gene end by 2 bases; junction bases not matched to a gene: 7. This CDR3 has 16 amino acids. Germline CDR1 SNHLY, CDR2 FYNNEI. Study results and limitations: Normalized Chao1 diversity in multiple sclerosis patients fell significantly below that of controls. The five TRBV segments detected at higher frequency in patients than in controls included TRBV5-6, TRBV5-1 and TRBV20-1. Same-batch preparations were strongly co-clustered by F measure.

Input material: blood. The sequence came from a girl aged 2-17 years with multiple sclerosis. The chain links TRBV2 to TRBJ2-5, with TRBD2 identical over 9 bases. The CDR3 sequence: CASSEQRGASQETQYF. In nucleotides, the CDR3 is TGTGCCAGCAGTGAGCAGCGGGGGGCCTCGCAAGAGACCCAGTACTTC.